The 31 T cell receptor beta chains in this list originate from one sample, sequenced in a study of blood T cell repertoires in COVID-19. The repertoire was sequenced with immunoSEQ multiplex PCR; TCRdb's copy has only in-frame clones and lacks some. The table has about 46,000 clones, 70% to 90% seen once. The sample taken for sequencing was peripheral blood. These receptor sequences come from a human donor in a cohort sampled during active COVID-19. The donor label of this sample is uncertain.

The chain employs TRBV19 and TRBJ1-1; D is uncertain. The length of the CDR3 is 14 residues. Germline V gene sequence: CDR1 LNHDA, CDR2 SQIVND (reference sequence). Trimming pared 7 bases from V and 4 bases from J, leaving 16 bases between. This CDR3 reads CASTPRGLGTEAFF. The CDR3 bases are TGTGCCAGTACCCCCAGAGGGTTGGGCACTGAAGCTTTCTTT.

The CDR3 here is CASRKTGTGLAGYTF. CDR3 DNA: TGTGCCAGCAGAAAAACCGGGACAGGGCTAGCTGGCTACACCTTC. This chain joins TRBV5-4 and TRBJ1-2; 9 bases are shared with TRBD1. With V trimmed by 5 bases and J by 7 bases, 12 bases remained unmatched. Per the germline V gene, CDR1 is SGHNT and CDR2 is YYREEE (reference sequence). CDR3 size: 15 residues.

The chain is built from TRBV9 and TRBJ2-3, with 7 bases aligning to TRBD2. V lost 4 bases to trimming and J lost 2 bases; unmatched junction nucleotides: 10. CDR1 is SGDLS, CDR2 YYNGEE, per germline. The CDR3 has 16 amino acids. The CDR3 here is CASSPPAGVPTDTQYF. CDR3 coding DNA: TGTGCCAGCAGCCCACCGGCGGGGGTCCCCACAGATACGCAGTATTTT.

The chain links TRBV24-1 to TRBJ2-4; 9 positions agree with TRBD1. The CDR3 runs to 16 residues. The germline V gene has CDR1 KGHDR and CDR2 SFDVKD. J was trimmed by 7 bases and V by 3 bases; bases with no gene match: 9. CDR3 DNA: TGTGCCACCAGTGATACCGGACAGGGGCGGCGGAACATTCAGTACTTC. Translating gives CATSDTGQGRRNIQYF.

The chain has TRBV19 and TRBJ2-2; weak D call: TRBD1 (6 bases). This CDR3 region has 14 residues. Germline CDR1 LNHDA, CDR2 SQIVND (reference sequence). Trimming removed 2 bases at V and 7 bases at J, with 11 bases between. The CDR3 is CASSISRGVGELFF. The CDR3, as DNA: TGTGCCAGTAGTATAAGCAGGGGAGTCGGGGAGCTGTTTTTT.

CDR3 sequence (DNA): TGTGCCAGCGGTTGGGGACAGGGGAGGAGCACAGATACGCAGTATTTT. Translating gives CASGWGQGRSTDTQYF. V gene TRBV6-6 combines with J gene TRBJ2-3; TRBD1 matches at 10 bases. The CDR3 runs to 16 residues. The trim removed 8 bases at V and 0 bases at J, leaving 8 bases unmatched. Per germline, CDR1 MNHNY and CDR2 SVGAGI (reference sequence).

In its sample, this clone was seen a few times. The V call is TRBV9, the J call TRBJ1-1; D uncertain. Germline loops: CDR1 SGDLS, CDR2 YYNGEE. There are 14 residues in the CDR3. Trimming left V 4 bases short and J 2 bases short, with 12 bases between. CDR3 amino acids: CASSPVGGNTEAFF. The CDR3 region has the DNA TGTGCCAGCAGCCCGGTAGGAGGAAACACTGAAGCTTTCTTT.

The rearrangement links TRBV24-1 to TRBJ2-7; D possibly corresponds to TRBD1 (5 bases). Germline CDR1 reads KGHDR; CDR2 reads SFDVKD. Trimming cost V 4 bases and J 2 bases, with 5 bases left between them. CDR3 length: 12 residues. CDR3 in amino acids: CATSDRAYEQYF. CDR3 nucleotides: TGTGCCACCAGTGACAGGGCCTACGAGCAGTACTTC.

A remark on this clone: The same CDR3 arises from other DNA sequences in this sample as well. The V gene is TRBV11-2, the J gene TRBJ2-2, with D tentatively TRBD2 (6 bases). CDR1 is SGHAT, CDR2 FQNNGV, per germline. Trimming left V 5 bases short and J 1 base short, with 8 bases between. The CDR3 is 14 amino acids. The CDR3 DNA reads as TGTGCCAGCAGCCGGCGGGGGAACACCGGGGAGCTGTTTTTT. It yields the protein CASSRRGNTGELFF.

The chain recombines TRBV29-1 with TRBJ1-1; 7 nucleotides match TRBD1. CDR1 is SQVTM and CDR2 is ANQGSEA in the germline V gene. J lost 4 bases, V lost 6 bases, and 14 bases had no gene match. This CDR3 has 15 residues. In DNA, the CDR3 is TGCAGCGTAAATCGACAGGGAAGGGGGTCCACTGAAGCTTTCTTT. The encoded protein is CSVNRQGRGSTEAFF.

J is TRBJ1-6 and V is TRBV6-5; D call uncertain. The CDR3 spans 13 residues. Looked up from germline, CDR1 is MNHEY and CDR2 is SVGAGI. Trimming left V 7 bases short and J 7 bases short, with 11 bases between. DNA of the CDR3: TGTGCCAGCATCGAGGGAAGCAATTCACCCCTCCACTTT. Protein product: CASIEGSNSPLHF.

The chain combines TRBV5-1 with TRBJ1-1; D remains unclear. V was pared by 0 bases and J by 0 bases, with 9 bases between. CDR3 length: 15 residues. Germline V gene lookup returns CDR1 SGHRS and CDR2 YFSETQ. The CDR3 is CASSLAGEVNTEAFF. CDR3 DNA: TGCGCCAGCAGCTTGGCCGGGGAGGTGAACACTGAAGCTTTCTTT.

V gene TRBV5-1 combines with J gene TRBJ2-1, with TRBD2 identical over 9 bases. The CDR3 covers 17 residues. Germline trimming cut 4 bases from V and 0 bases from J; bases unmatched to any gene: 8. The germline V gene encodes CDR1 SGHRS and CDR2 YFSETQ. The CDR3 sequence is CASSRGSGGRSYNEQFF. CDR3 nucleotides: TGCGCCAGCAGCCGCGGTAGCGGGGGCCGCTCCTACAATGAGCAGTTCTTC.

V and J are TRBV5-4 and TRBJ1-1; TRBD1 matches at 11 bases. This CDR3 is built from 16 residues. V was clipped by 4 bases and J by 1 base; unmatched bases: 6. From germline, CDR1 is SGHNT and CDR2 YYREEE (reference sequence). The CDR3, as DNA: TGTGCCAGCAGCGGGGACAGGGGGGTCGAGAACACTGAAGCTTTCTTT. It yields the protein CASSGDRGVENTEAFF.

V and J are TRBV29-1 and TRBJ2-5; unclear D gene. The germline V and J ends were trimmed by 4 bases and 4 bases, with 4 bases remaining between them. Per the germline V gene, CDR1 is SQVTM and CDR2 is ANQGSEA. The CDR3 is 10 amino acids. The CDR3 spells CSVGGETQYF. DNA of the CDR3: TGCAGCGTTGGCGGAGAGACCCAGTACTTC.

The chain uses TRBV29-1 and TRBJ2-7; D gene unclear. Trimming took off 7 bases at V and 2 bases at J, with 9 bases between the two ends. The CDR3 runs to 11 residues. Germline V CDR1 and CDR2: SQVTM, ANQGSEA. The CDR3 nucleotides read TGCAGCGGGGGATACACCTACGAGCAGTACTTC. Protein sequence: CSGGYTYEQYF.

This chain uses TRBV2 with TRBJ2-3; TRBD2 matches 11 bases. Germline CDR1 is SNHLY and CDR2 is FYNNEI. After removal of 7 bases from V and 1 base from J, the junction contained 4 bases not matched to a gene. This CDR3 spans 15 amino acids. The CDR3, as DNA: TGTGCCAGCATCAGACTAGCGGGGCGCACAGATACGCAGTATTTT. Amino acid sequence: CASIRLAGRTDTQYF.

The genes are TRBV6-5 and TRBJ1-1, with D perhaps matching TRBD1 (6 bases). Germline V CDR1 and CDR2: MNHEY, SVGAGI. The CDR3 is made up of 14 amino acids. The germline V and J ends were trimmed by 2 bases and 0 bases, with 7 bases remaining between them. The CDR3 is CASSYGQMNTEAFF. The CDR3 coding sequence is TGTGCCAGCAGTTACGGACAGATGAACACTGAAGCTTTCTTT.

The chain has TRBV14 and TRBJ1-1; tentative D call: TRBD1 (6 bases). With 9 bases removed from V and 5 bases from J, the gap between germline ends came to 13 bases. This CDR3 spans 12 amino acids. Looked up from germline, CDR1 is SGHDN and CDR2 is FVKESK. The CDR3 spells CARAGGRTEAFF. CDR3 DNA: TGTGCCAGGGCCGGGGGGCGAACTGAAGCTTTCTTT.

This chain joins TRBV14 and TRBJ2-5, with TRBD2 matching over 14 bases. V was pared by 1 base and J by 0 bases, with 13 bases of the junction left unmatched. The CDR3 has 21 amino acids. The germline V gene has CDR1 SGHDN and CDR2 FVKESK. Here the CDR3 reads CASSQGGLAGGEYWYQETQYF. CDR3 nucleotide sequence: TGTGCCAGCAGCCAAGGAGGACTAGCGGGGGGCGAATATTGGTACCAAGAGACCCAGTACTTC.

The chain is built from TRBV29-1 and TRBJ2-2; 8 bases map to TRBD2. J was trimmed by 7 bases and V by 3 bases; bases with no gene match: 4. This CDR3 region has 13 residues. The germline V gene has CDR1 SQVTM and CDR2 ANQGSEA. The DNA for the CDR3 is TGCAGCGTTGATCTTAGCGGGGACGGGGAGCTGTTTTTT. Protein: CSVDLSGDGELFF.

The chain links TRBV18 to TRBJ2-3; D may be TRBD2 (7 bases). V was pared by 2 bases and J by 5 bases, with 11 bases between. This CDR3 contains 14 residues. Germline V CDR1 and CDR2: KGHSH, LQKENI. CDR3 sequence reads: CASSPEGGRDTQYF. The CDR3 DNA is TGTGCCAGCTCACCAGAGGGGGGGAGAGATACGCAGTATTTT.

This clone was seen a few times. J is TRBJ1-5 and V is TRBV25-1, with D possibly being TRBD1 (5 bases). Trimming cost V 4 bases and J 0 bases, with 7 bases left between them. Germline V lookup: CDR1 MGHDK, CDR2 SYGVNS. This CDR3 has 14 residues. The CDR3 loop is CASSGQGSNQPQHF. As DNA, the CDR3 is TGTGCCAGCAGTGGTCAGGGTAGCAATCAGCCCCAGCATTTT.

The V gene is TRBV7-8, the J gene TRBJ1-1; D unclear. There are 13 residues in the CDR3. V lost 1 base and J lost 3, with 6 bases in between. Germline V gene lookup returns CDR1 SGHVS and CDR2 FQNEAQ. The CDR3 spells CASSLGPDTEAFF. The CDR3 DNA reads TGTGCCAGCAGCTTAGGGCCAGACACTGAAGCTTTCTTT.

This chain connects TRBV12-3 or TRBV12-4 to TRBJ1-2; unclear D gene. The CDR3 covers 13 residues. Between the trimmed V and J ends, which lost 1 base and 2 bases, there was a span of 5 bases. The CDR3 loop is CASSLGQNYGYTF. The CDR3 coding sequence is TGTGCCAGCAGTTTAGGGCAGAACTATGGCTACACCTTC.

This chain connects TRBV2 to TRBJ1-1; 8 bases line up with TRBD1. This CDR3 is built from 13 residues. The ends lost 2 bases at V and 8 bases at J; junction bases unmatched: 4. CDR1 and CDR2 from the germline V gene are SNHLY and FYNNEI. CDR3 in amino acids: CASSETDRAEAFF. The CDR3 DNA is TGTGCCAGCAGTGAAACGGACAGGGCCGAAGCTTTCTTT.

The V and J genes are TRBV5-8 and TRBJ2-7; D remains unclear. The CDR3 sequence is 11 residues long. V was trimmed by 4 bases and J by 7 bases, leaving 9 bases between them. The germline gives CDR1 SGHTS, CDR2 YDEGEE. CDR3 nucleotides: TGTGCCAGCAGCCGTCCTCGGGAGCAGTACTTC. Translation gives CASSRPREQYF.

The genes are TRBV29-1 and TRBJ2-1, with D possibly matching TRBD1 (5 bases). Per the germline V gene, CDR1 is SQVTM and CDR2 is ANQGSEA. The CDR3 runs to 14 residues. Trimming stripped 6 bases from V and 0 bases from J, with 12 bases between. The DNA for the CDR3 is TGCAGCGTCGTGGACACCAGCTCCTACAATGAGCAGTTCTTC. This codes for CSVVDTSSYNEQFF.

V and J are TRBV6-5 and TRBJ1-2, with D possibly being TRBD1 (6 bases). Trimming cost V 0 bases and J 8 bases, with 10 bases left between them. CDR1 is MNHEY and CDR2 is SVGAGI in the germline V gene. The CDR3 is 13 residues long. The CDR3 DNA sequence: TGTGCCAGCAGTTACTCAGGGGGTAAAGGCTACACCTTC. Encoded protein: CASSYSGGKGYTF.

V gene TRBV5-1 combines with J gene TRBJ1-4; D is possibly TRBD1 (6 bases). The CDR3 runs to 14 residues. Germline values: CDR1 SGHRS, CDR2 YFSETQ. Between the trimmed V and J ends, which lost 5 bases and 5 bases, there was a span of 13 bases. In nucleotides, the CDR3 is TGCGCCAGCAGTTCACAGGGAACCAATGAAAAACTGTTTTTT. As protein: CASSSQGTNEKLFF.

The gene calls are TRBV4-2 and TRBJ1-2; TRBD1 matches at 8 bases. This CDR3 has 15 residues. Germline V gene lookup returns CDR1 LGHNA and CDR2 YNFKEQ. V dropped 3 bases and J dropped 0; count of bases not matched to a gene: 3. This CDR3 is CASSHGGQANYGYTF. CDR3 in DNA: TGTGCCAGCAGCCACGGGGGACAGGCTAACTATGGCTACACCTTC.